The 3 T cell receptor beta chains presented below share a single source sample, sequenced in a study of blood T cell repertoires in COVID-19 (dated by TCRdb to 2018 to 2021). The protocol used for the library was the immunoSEQ multiplex PCR assay. Held by TCRdb, this immuneACCESS table contains in-frame sequences only and omits some clones. Under half of the omission traces to an unresolved V gene where checked; the cause of the rest is unknown. Here the sample has about 100,000 clones; around 88% occur a single time. The ten largest clones add up to under 7% of the sample. Specimen: peripheral blood. The receptors were gathered from a man in his forties or fifties with active or convalescent COVID-19.

Judged by abundance, this clone is large. The gene calls are TRBV29-1 and TRBJ1-2, with 11 bases matching TRBD1. V gave up 5 bases and J gave up 4 bases; unmatched junction bases: 6. Germline V CDR1 and CDR2: SQVTM, ANQGSEA. The CDR3 contains 14 residues. The CDR3 DNA sequence: TGCAGCGTTCGGTGGACAGGGGGCGTCTATGGCTACACCTTC. Translating gives CSVRWTGGVYGYTF.

The chain recombines TRBV7-2 with TRBJ1-5; no definite D call. The V gene lost 6 bases and the J gene lost 5 bases, with 11 bases spanning the gap. The CDR3 loop spans 13 amino acids. Germline V gene data show CDR1 as SGHTA and CDR2 as FQGNSA. CDR3 in DNA: TGTGCCAGCAGTTCCCAGGCAGATCAGCCCCAGCATTTT. Residues: CASSSQADQPQHF.

The chain couples TRBV18 to TRBJ2-2, with 11 bases lining up with TRBD2. Germline CDR1 and CDR2: KGHSH and LQKENI. The trim removed 4 bases at V and 1 base at J, leaving 2 bases unmatched. CDR3 length equals 16 residues. The CDR3 DNA follows: TGTGCCAGCTCACTGGGGACTAGCGGGAACACCGGGGAGCTGTTTTTT. Translation gives CASSLGTSGNTGELFF.